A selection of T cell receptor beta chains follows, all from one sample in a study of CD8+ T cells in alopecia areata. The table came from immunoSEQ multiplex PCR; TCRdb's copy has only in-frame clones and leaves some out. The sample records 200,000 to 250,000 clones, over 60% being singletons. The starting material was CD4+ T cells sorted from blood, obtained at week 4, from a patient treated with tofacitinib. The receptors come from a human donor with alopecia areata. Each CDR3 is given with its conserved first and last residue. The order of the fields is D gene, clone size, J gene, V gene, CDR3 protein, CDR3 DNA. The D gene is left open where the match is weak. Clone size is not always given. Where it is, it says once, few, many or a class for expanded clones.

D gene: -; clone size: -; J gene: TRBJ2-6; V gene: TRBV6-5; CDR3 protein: CASSRLSSGANVLTF; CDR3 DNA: TGTGCCAGCAGCCGATTAAGCTCTGGGGCCAACGTCCTGACTTTC
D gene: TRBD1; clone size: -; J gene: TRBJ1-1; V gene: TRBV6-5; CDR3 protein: CASSLGQGGTEAFF; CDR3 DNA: TGTGCCAGCAGTTTGGGACAGGGGGGCACTGAAGCTTTCTTT
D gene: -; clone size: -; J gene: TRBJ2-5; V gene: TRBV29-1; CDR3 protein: CSVEALGETQYF; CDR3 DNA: TGCAGCGTTGAAGCCCTTGGGGAGACCCAGTACTTC
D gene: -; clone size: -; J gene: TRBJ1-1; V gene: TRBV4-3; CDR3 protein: CASSQDPQGETEAFF; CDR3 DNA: TGCGCCAGCAGCCAAGATCCGCAGGGAGAGACTGAAGCTTTCTTT
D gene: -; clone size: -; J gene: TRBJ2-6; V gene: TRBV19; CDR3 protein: CASSIMRVSGANVLTF; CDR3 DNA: TGTGCCAGTAGTATAATGAGGGTCTCTGGGGCCAACGTCCTGACTTTC
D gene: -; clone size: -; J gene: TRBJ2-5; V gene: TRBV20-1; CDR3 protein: CSASEETQYF; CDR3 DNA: TGCAGTGCTAGTGAGGAGACCCAGTACTTC
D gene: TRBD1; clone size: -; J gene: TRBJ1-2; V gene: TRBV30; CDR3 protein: CAWGRGQGAIGDYGYTF; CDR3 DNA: TGTGCCTGGGGCAGAGGACAGGGGGCGATCGGAGACTATGGCTACACCTTC
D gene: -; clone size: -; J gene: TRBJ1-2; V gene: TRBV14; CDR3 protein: CASSQWEGSGYTF; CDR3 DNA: TGTGCCAGCAGCCAATGGGAGGGTTCCGGCTACACCTTC
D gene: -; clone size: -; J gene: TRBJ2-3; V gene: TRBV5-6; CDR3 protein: CASSLQVPDTQYF; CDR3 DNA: TGTGCCAGCAGCTTGCAAGTCCCAGATACGCAGTATTTT
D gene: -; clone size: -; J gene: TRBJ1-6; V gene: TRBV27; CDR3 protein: CASSLSGQGNSPLHF; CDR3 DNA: TGTGCCAGCAGTTTATCGGGGCAGGGGAATTCACCCCTCCACTTT
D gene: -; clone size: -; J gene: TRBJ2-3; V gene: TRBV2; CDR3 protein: CASSVTVTDTQYF; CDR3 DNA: TGTGCCAGCAGTGTGACAGTAACAGATACGCAGTATTTT
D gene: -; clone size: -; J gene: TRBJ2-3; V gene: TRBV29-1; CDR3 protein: CSVESVRGIDTQYF; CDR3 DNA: TGCAGCGTTGAGTCTGTCAGGGGCATAGATACGCAGTATTTT
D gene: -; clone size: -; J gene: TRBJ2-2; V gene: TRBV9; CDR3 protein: CASSVVSSNTGELFF; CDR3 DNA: TGTGCCAGCAGCGTAGTAAGCTCGAACACCGGGGAGCTGTTTTTT
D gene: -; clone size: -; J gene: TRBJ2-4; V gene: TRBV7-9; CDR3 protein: CASSLAATKNIQYF; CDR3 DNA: TGTGCCAGCAGCTTAGCAGCTACCAAAAACATTCAGTACTTC
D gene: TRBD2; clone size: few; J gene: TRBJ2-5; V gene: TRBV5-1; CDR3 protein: CASSLGLAGEETQYF; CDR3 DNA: TGCGCCAGCAGCTTAGGACTAGCGGGGGAAGAAACCCAGTACTTC
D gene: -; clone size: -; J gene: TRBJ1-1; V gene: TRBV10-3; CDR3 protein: CAISEGLSNTEAFF; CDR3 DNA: TGTGCCATCAGTGAGGGGCTTTCGAACACTGAAGCTTTCTTT
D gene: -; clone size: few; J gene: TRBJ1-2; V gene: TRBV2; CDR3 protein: CASSEKGNYGYTF; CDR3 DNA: TGTGCCAGCAGTGAAAAAGGGAACTATGGCTACACCTTC
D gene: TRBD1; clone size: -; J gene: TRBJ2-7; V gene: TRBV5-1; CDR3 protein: CASSFDGTGSYEQYF; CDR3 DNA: TGCGCCAGCAGCTTTGATGGGACAGGCTCCTACGAGCAGTACTTC
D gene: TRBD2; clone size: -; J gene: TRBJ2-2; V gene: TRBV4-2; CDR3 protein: CASSREGGNTGELFF; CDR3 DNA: TGTGCCAGCAGCCGGGAGGGAGGAAACACCGGGGAGCTGTTTTTT
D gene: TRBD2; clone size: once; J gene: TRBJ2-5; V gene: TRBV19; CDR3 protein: CASSMSVAGGQETQYF; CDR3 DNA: TGTGCCAGTAGTATGTCAGTAGCGGGGGGTCAAGAGACCCAGTACTTC
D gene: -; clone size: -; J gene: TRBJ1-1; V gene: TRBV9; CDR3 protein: CASSVGFMNTEAFF; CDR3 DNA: TGTGCCAGCAGCGTAGGGTTTATGAACACTGAAGCTTTCTTT
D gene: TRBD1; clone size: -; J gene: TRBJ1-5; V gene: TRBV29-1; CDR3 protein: CSVGEGQFNQPQHF; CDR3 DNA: TGCAGCGTTGGGGAGGGACAGTTCAATCAGCCCCAGCATTTT
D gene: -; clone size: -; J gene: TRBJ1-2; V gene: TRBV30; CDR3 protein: CAWSAGPAGGYTF; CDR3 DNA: TGTGCCTGGAGTGCTGGGCCGGCCGGTGGCTACACCTTC
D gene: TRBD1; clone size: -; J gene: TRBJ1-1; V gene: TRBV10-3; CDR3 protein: CAISETGQGATEAFF; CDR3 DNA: TGTGCCATCAGTGAAACGGGACAGGGGGCAACTGAAGCTTTCTTT
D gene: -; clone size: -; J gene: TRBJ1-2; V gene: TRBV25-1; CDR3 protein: CASSPLRGYGYTF; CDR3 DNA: TGTGCCAGCTCCCCGTTAAGGGGCTATGGCTACACCTTC
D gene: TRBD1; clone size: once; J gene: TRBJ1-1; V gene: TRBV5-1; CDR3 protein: CASNRDSSTNTEAFF; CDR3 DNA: TGCGCCAGCAACCGGGACAGCTCTACGAACACTGAAGCTTTCTTT
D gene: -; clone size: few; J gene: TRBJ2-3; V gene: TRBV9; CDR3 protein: CASSLTDTQYF; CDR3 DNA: TGTGCCAGCAGCCTCACAGATACGCAGTATTTT
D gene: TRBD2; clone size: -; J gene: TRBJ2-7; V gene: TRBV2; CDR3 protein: CASSFRDYLGEQYF; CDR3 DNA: TGTGCCAGCAGTTTCCGGGACTACCTTGGCGAGCAGTACTTC
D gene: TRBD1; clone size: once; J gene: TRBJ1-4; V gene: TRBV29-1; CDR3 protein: CRGQGDEKLFF; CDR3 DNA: TGCAGGGGACAGGGCGATGAAAAACTGTTTTTT
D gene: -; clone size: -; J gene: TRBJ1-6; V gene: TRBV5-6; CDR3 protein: CASSLGDNSPLHF; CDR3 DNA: TGTGCCAGCAGCTTGGGAGATAATTCACCCCTCCACTTT
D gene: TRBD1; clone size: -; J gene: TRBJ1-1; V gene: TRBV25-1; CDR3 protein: CASSGQGVTEAFF; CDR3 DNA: TGTGCCAGCAGTGGCCAGGGGGTCACTGAAGCTTTCTTT
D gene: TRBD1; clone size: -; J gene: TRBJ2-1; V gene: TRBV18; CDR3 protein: CASSPSRDSSEQFF; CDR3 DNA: TGTGCCAGCTCACCCTCCCGGGACAGCTCTGAGCAGTTCTTC
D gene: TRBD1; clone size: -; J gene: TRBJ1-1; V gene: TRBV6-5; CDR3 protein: CASSSTKTGGAGAFF; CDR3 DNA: TGTGCCAGCAGTTCCACGAAAACAGGGGGGGCCGGAGCTTTCTTT
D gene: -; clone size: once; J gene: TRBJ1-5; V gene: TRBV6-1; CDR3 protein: CASSEMGGSQPQHF; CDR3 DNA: TGTGCCAGCAGTGAAATGGGAGGCAGTCAGCCCCAGCATTTT
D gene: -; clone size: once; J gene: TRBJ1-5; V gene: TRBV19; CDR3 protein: CASRARDRGGGNQPQHF; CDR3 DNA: TGTGCCAGTAGAGCGCGGGACCGGGGAGGGGGCAATCAGCCCCAGCATTTT
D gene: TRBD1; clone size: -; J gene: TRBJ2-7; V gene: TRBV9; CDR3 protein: CASSVGQGASYEQYF; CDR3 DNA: TGTGCCAGCAGCGTGGGGCAGGGGGCTTCCTACGAGCAGTACTTC
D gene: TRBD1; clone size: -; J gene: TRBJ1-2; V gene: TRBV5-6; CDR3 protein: CASSLQGYYGYTF; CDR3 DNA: TGTGCCAGCAGCTTACAGGGGTACTATGGCTACACCTTC
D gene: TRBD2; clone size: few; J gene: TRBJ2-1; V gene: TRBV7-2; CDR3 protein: CASRPVAGGTNEQFF; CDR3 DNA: TGTGCCAGCAGGCCCGTGGCGGGGGGGACAAATGAGCAGTTCTTC
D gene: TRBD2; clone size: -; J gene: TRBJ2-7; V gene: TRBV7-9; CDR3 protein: CASSPPLAGGRYEQYF; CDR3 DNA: TGTGCCAGCAGCCCCCCTCTAGCGGGGGGAAGGTACGAGCAGTACTTC
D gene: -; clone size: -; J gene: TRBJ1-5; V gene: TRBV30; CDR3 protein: CAWSLSRDQPQHF; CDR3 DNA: TGTGCCTGGAGTTTAAGTAGGGATCAGCCCCAGCATTTT
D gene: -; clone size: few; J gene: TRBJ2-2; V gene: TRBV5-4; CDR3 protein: CASSRMNTGELFF; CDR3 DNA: TGTGCCAGCAGCCGCATGAACACCGGGGAGCTGTTTTTT
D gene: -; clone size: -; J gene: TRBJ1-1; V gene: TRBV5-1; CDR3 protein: CASSAFGNTEAFF; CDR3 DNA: TGCGCCAGCAGCGCCTTCGGAAACACTGAAGCTTTCTTT
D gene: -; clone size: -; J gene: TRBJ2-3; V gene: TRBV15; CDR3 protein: CATLNVDTQYF; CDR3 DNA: TGTGCCACCCTCAACGTGGATACGCAGTATTTT
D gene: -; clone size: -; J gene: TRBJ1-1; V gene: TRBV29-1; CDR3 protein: CSVVFRGRAFF; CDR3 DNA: TGCAGCGTTGTTTTTAGGGGAAGAGCTTTCTTT
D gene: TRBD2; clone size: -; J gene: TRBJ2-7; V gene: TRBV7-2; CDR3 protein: CASSLDSGGSVGEQYF; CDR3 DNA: TGTGCCAGCAGCTTAGATAGCGGGGGGTCTGTGGGCGAGCAGTACTTC
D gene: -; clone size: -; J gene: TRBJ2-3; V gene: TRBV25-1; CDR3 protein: CASLEGGGTQYF; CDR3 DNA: TGTGCCAGCCTAGAGGGGGGCGGGACGCAGTATTTT
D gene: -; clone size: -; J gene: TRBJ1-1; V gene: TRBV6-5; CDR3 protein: CASRRDGNTEAFF; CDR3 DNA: TGTGCCAGCAGGCGGGACGGGAACACTGAAGCTTTCTTT
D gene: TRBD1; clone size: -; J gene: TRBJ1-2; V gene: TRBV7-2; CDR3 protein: CASTRQGENYGYTF; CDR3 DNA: TGTGCCAGCACCCGCCAGGGGGAGAACTATGGCTACACCTTC
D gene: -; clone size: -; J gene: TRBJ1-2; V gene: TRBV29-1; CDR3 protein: CSVEDPWETNYGYTF; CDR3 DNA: TGCAGCGTTGAAGATCCCTGGGAGACTAACTATGGCTACACCTTC
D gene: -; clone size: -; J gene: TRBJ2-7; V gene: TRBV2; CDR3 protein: CASSERPRGHEQYF; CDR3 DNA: TGTGCCAGCAGTGAGCGGCCTAGGGGCCACGAGCAGTACTTC
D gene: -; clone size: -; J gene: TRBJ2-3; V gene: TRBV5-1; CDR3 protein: CASKEARNTDTQYF; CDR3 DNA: TGCGCCAGCAAGGAGGCCAGGAACACAGATACGCAGTATTTT
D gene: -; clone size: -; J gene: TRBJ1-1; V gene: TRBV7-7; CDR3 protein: CASSRLGTTEAFF; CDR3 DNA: TGTGCTAGCAGCCGACTCGGGACGACTGAAGCTTTCTTT
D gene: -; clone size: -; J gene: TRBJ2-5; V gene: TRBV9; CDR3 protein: CASSVAVSSGETQYF; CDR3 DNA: TGTGCCAGCAGCGTAGCAGTTTCCAGCGGGGAGACCCAGTACTTC
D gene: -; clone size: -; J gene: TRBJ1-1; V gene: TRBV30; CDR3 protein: CAWSVLGNTEAFF; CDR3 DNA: TGTGCCTGGAGTGTATTGGGGAACACTGAAGCTTTCTTT
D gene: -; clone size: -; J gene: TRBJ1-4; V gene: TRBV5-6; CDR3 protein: CASSLTTGEKLFF; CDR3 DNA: TGTGCCAGCAGCTTGACCACAGGTGAAAAACTGTTTTTT
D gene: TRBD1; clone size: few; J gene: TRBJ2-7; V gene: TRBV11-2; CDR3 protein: CASSLAAGTADYEQYF; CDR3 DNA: TGTGCCAGCAGCTTGGCCGCCGGGACAGCGGACTACGAGCAGTACTTC
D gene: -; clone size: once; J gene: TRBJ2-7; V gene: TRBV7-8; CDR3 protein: CASSLTPGPGRAEQYF; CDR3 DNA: TGTGCCAGCAGCTTAACCCCGGGCCCGGGACGGGCCGAGCAGTACTTC
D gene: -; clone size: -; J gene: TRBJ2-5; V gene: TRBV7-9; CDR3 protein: CASSLSGQETQYF; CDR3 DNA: TGTGCCAGCAGCTTATCGGGACAAGAGACCCAGTACTTC
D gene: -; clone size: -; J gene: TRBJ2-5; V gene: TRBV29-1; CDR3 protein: CSVGSPGLGQYF; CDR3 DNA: TGCAGCGTTGGGAGCCCAGGGTTGGGCCAGTACTTC
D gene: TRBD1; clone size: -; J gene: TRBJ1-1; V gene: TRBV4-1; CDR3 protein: CASSQVGQMNTEAFF; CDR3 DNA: TGCGCCAGCAGCCAGGTGGGACAGATGAACACTGAAGCTTTCTTT